These 32 T cell receptor beta chains came from one sample sequenced in a study of breast tumors, draining lymph nodes, adjacent tissues. A single record per CDR3 protein comes from TCRdb applying MiXCR to the multiplex PCR reads. The table has some 97,000 distinct CDR3 sequences, approximately 21% seen once. Axillary draining lymph nodes of breast cancer patients supplied the node samples. The sample was axillary lymph node tissue. These receptor sequences come from a female donor with breast cancer. Some clones in this sample may be carry-over from other donors' samples.

Ten or more counts support this clonotype. The chain carries TRBV12-3 or TRBV12-4 and TRBJ2-3; the D gene is possibly TRBD1 (5 bases). The CDR3 has 14 residues. Trimming stripped 4 bases from V and 1 base from J, with 9 bases between. DNA for the CDR3: TGTGCCAGCAGTTCAGGGTCACGCACAGATACGCAGTATTTT. Protein product: CASSSGSRTDTQYF.

This clonotype has only a few counts. The chain has TRBV24-1 and TRBJ1-2; D remains unclear. CDR3 size: 15 residues. Germline CDR1 is KGHDR and CDR2 is SFDVKD. V dropped 12 bases and J dropped 8 bases, with 27 bases sitting between them. The CDR3 sequence: CAAPVGRRPPVGYTF. The CDR3 DNA sequence: TGTGCCGCCCCTGTTGGGAGGCGGCCGCCTGTGGGCTACACCTTC.

This clonotype was observed many times. The CDR3 here is CASSVDSDTQYF. DNA for the CDR3: TGTGCCAGCAGTGTCGATTCAGATACGCAGTATTTT. The chain joins TRBV6-1 to TRBJ2-3; D is ambiguous. Germline V gene data show CDR1 as MNHNS and CDR2 as SASEGT. This CDR3 comprises 12 residues. V lost 4 bases to trimming and J lost 4 bases, with 6 bases between them.

In this sample, this clonotype turned up many times. The V gene is TRBV18, the J gene TRBJ2-7; D is perhaps TRBD2 (6 bases). Trimming took 1 base from V and 2 from J, leaving 12 bases between them. The CDR3 covers 15 residues. Germline V gives CDR1 KGHSH, CDR2 LQKENI. The CDR3 sequence: CASSPRGVEAYEQYF. CDR3 nucleotide sequence: TGTGCCAGCTCACCACGGGGGGTGGAAGCCTACGAGCAGTACTTC.

Many counts were recorded for this clonotype. The rearrangement joins TRBV11-2 to TRBJ2-3; D is uncertain. Trimming removed 2 bases from V and 4 bases from J, with 10 bases in between. Germline values: CDR1 SGHAT, CDR2 FQNNGV. The CDR3 length is 14 residues. CDR3 sequence (DNA): TGTGCCAGCAGCTTAACCGGCAGCCCAGATACGCAGTATTTT. Protein: CASSLTGSPDTQYF. The full variable domain, rest sourced from reference TRBV11-2 and TRBJ2-3, is EAGVAQSPRYKIIEKRQSVAFWCNPISGHATLYWYQQILGQGPKLLIQFQNNGVVDDSQLPKDRFSAERLKGVDSTLKIQPAKLEDSAVYLCASSLTGSPDTQYFGPGTRLTVL.

At least ten counts were recorded for this clonotype. This chain links TRBV7-2 with TRBJ2-5, with 7 bases fitting TRBD1. Germline V gene sequence: CDR1 SGHTA, CDR2 FQGNSA. This CDR3 is 14 amino acids long. V shed 5 bases, J shed 6 bases, and the junction held 9 bases outside the gene matches. CDR3 nucleotide sequence: TGTGCCAGCAGCCAAATGGGCAGGGGGAAGACCCAGTACTTC. It specifies CASSQMGRGKTQYF. Based on the CDR3 plus reference TRBV7-2 and TRBJ2-5, the full variable domain is GAGVSQSPSNKVTEKGKDVELRCDPISGHTALYWYRQSLGQGLEFLIYFQGNSAPDKSGLPSDRFSAERTGGSVSTLTIQRTQQEDSAVYLCASSQMGRGKTQYFGPGTRLLVL.

The chain couples TRBV30 to TRBJ2-4, with D perhaps TRBD1 (6 bases). The V gene's germline CDR1 is GTSNPN and CDR2 SVGIG (reference sequence). Deletions cut 5 bases from V and 2 bases from J, with 22 bases between. The CDR3 has 17 residues. DNA of the CDR3: TGTGCCTGGTCAGCTACCAAATTTCAGGGGACCAAAAACATTCAGTACTTC. Amino acids: CAWSATKFQGTKNIQYF.

This clonotype was counted a few times. The chain combines TRBV19 with TRBJ2-2; possible D gene TRBD1, 9 bases. The CDR3 runs 17 residues. Trimming left V 4 bases short and J 4 bases short, with 19 bases between. The V gene's germline CDR1 is LNHDA and CDR2 SQIVND (reference sequence). This CDR3 reads CASSTGGGQGATGELFF. CDR3 coding DNA: TGTGCCAGTAGTACGGGGGGGGGACAGGGAGCCACCGGGGAGCTGTTTTTT.

This clonotype was seen more than once but under ten times. The chain joins TRBV4-1 to TRBJ2-1; D is uncertain. In germline, CDR1 is MGHRA, CDR2 YSYEKL. The CDR3 has 17 residues. V lost 1 base and J 0 bases, leaving 13 bases between the germline ends. The CDR3 sequence is CASSQGPQASSYNEQFF. The CDR3 DNA follows: TGCGCCAGCAGCCAAGGTCCCCAGGCAAGCTCCTACAATGAGCAGTTCTTC.

This clonotype was recorded at least ten times. The rearrangement links TRBV12-3 or TRBV12-4 to TRBJ1-2, with unresolved D. V was clipped by 2 bases and J by 1 base, with 11 bases between them. CDR3 length equals 15 residues. The CDR3 reads CASSLRPGNNYGYTF. In DNA form, the CDR3 reads TGTGCCAGCAGTTTAAGGCCAGGAAATAACTATGGCTACACCTTC.

This clonotype occurred many times. This chain links TRBV6-1 with TRBJ1-3; no definite D call. The CDR3 is made up of 15 amino acids. V lost 3 bases and J lost 0, with 9 bases in between. The germline CDR1 and CDR2 sequences are MNHNS and SASEGT. The CDR3 DNA follows: TGTGCCAGCAGTGAGGTCCGGAGCTCTGGAAACACCATATATTTT. Its translation: CASSEVRSSGNTIYF.

Ten or more counts support this clonotype. V gene TRBV14 combines with J gene TRBJ1-4; 7 bases fit TRBD1. The V gene's germline CDR1 is SGHDN and CDR2 FVKESK. J gave up 0 bases and V 3 bases, and 4 bases lay outside the gene matches. The CDR3 loop spans 16 amino acids. CDR3 in amino acids: CASSHHTGATNEKLFF. The CDR3 nucleotides read TGTGCCAGCAGCCACCATACAGGGGCAACTAATGAAAAACTGTTTTTT.

The table lists this clonotype with many counts. The J gene is TRBJ1-2, the V gene TRBV20-1; TRBD1 matches 12 bases. The germline CDR1 and CDR2 sequences are DFQATT and SNEGSKA (reference sequence). V lost 6 bases and J lost 8; bases outside the gene matches: 13. The CDR3 has 15 amino acids. The CDR3 spells CSASLPGQGAKGYTF. In DNA form, the CDR3 reads TGCAGTGCATCCCTCCCGGGACAGGGGGCTAAGGGCTACACCTTC.

CDR3 coding DNA: TGTGCCAGCAGTTTAACCGCCGTACGGGGCCATTCACCCCTCCACTTT. This gives the protein CASSLTAVRGHSPLHF. The rearrangement joins TRBV27 to TRBJ1-6, with D maybe TRBD1 (5 bases). The CDR3 consists of 16 residues. Germline V gene data show CDR1 as MNHEY and CDR2 as SMNVEV (reference sequence). The V and J ends lost 2 bases and 8 bases respectively, with 16 bases between them.

This clonotype was found many times. The chain combines TRBV12-3 or TRBV12-4 with TRBJ1-2; TRBD1 aligns across 8 bases. The V segment lost 7 bases and the J segment 6 bases; nucleotides outside the gene matches: 7. CDR3 length equals 13 residues. CDR3 sequence (DNA): TGTGCCAGCAACCTCGGACAGGGTCATGGCTACACCTTC. Translation: CASNLGQGHGYTF.

This clonotype was counted at least ten times. The chain couples TRBV5-6 to TRBJ2-3; TRBD1 matches 7 bases. Trimming at V came to 2 bases and at J to 3 bases, leaving 3 bases not matched to a gene. Germline lookup yields CDR1 SGHDT and CDR2 YYEEEE. This CDR3 contains 14 residues. The CDR3 DNA is TGTGCCAGCAGCTTTGTCAGGGGGACAGATACGCAGTATTTT. The encoded protein is CASSFVRGTDTQYF. The full variable domain, in which reference TRBV5-6 and TRBJ2-3 provide the parts outside the CDR3, is DAGVTQSPTHLIKTRGQQVTLRCSPKSGHDTVSWYQQALGQGPQFIFQYYEEEERQRGNFPDRFSGHQFPNYSSELNVNALLLGDSALYLCASSFVRGTDTQYFGPGTRLTVL.

The chain employs TRBV7-2 and TRBJ2-7; 7 bases align to TRBD2. Losses at the gene ends were 4 bases for V and 6 bases for J; bases not matched to a gene: 6. CDR3 length equals 13 residues. Germline CDR1 SGHTA, CDR2 FQGNSA. The CDR3 spells CASSSGGGIEQYF. For the CDR3, the DNA is TGTGCCAGCAGCTCGGGGGGAGGGATCGAGCAGTACTTC.

This clonotype was found many times. V is TRBV19 and J is TRBJ2-3, with 7 bases fitting TRBD1. The CDR3 is made up of 13 amino acids. V lost 10 bases to trimming and J lost 5 bases; unmatched junction nucleotides: 9. CDR1 and CDR2 from the germline V gene are LNHDA and SQIVND (reference sequence). Here the CDR3 DNA reads TGTGCCACCTCGACAGGGTTTGGAGATACGCAGTATTTT. Protein product: CATSTGFGDTQYF.

This clonotype was seen many times. The rearrangement links TRBV19 to TRBJ2-3, with D maybe TRBD2 (7 bases). The CDR3 totals 16 residues. Trimming took 5 bases from V and 1 from J, leaving 16 bases between them. Germline-derived CDR1 and CDR2 are LNHDA and SQIVND (reference sequence). In DNA, the CDR3 is TGTGCCAGTAGTCCCCTTTGGGAGGGGGGCACAGATACGCAGTATTTT. This encodes CASSPLWEGGTDTQYF.

This clonotype was seen repeatedly, ten times or more. The chain carries TRBV25-1 and TRBJ2-2; TRBD1 aligns across 9 bases. The CDR3 is 14 residues long. V trimming: 4 bases; J trimming: 4 bases; junction bases outside the gene matches: 1. Germline lookup yields CDR1 MGHDK and CDR2 SYGVNS. The CDR3 region is CASSGTGVTGELFF. The CDR3 nucleotides read TGTGCCAGCAGTGGGACAGGGGTCACCGGGGAGCTGTTTTTT.

Of note for this clonotype: This may be a read error: a much more frequent sequence differs by one nucleotide. The missing conserved phenylalanine or tryptophan at the end of this CDR3 makes a read error likely. This chain connects TRBV18 to TRBJ2-5; D gene uncertain. Germline loops: CDR1 KGHSH, CDR2 LQKENI. V was shortened by 0 bases and J by 0 bases, with 5 bases between the two germline ends. This CDR3 has 14 residues. The CDR3 protein is CASSPPSNQETQYL. The DNA for the CDR3 is TGTGCCAGCTCACCACCGTCCAACCAAGAGACCCAGTACCTC.

This clonotype was seen ten or more times. This chain connects TRBV6-4 to TRBJ2-1; 7 nucleotides match TRBD2. Germline lookup yields CDR1 MRHNA and CDR2 SNTAGT. The CDR3 is 15 residues long. J was trimmed by 10 bases and V by 0 bases; bases with no gene match: 9. This CDR3 reads CASSDSRRGYGEQFF. The CDR3 DNA follows: TGTGCCAGCAGTGACTCGAGGCGGGGGTATGGGGAGCAGTTCTTC.

This clonotype was seen at least ten times. This chain joins TRBV20-1 and TRBJ2-2, with TRBD2 matching 7 bases. The V gene's germline CDR1 is DFQATT and CDR2 SNEGSKA (reference sequence). V gave up 5 bases and J gave up 1 base; unmatched junction bases: 4. The CDR3 extends over 14 amino acids. CDR3 nucleotide sequence: TGCAGTGCTGCGGGAGTATTGAACACCGGGGAGCTGTTTTTT. Its translation: CSAAGVLNTGELFF.

This chain uses TRBV25-1 with TRBJ1-6; 8 bases are a match to TRBD1. The trim removed 3 bases at V and 7 bases at J, leaving 5 bases unmatched. Germline-derived CDR1 and CDR2 are MGHDK and SYGVNS. The CDR3 runs 15 residues. The CDR3 DNA reads as TGTGCCAGCAGTGATGCAGGGGGCCTGAATTCACCCCTCCACTTT. This translates into CASSDAGGLNSPLHF.

The rearrangement links TRBV7-8 to TRBJ1-1; D is perhaps TRBD1 (5 bases). With 1 base removed from V and 0 bases from J, the gap between germline ends came to 15 bases. Germline CDR1 and CDR2: SGHVS and FQNEAQ. This CDR3 comprises 17 residues. The CDR3 coding sequence is TGTGCCAGCAGCTTAGGGGGGAGTGACTTCATGAACACTGAAGCTTTCTTT. Its translation: CASSLGGSDFMNTEAFF.

This clonotype has ten or more counts. This chain connects TRBV7-2 to TRBJ2-7; 7 bases match TRBD1. Germline V gene data show CDR1 as SGHTA and CDR2 as FQGNSA. This CDR3 contains 13 residues. V was clipped by 2 bases and J by 2 bases; unmatched bases: 0. This chain's CDR3 is CASSLQGAYEQYF. The CDR3 DNA reads TGTGCCAGCAGCTTACAGGGGGCCTACGAGCAGTACTTC.

This clonotype was observed many times. V gene TRBV4-1 combines with J gene TRBJ1-2; D gene uncertain. The CDR3 is 15 residues long. The V and J ends lost 1 base and 4 bases respectively, with 13 bases between them. CDR1 MGHRA and CDR2 YSYEKL come from the germline V gene. The chain's CDR3 is CASSQVSPGRYGYTF. Written as DNA, the CDR3 is TGCGCCAGCAGCCAAGTATCCCCCGGACGCTATGGCTACACCTTC.

This clonotype was detected ten times or more. This chain links TRBV10-2 with TRBJ2-7; weak D call: TRBD2 (5 bases). This CDR3 region has 15 residues. The V end was cut by 3 bases, the J end by 2 bases, with 14 bases between. CDR1 is WSHSY and CDR2 is SAAADI in the germline V gene. In nucleotides, the CDR3 is TGCGCCAGCAGTGAAACGGCTAGCCAAGCCTACGAGCAGTACTTC. The encoded protein is CASSETASQAYEQYF.

In regard to this clonotype: One junction end disagrees with the germline gene, perhaps due to a read error. The genes are TRBV9 and TRBJ1-2; TRBD1 is a possible D gene (5 bases). The CDR3 covers 16 residues. Germline V gene sequence: CDR1 SGDLS, CDR2 YYNGEE. For the CDR3, the DNA is TGCGCCAGCAGCCCGGGGGAGTCCGGGTGGAACTATGGCTACACCTTC. This translates into CASSPGESGWNYGYTF. Using reference TRBV9 and TRBJ1-2 for the parts outside the CDR3, the full variable domain is DSGVTQTPKHLITATGQRVTLRCSPRSGDLSVYWYQQSLDQGLQFLIQYYNGEERAKGNILERFSAQQFPDLHSELNLSSLELGDSALYFCASSPGESGWNYGYTFGSGTRLTVV.

V usage is TRBV27 and J usage is TRBJ1-4; no clear D gene. The CDR3 extends over 13 amino acids. V was shortened by 5 bases and J by 4 bases, with 8 bases between the two germline ends. Germline CDR1 reads MNHEY; CDR2 reads SMNVEV (reference sequence). CDR3 DNA: TGTGCCAGCAGTCCCAGCGGTAATGAAAAACTGTTTTTT. Protein: CASSPSGNEKLFF. The whole variable domain, remainder taken from reference TRBV27 and TRBJ1-4, is EAQVTQNPRYLITVTGKKLTVTCSQNMNHEYMSWYRQDPGLGLRQIYYSMNVEVTDKGDVPEGYKVSRKEKRNFPLILESPSPNQTSLYFCASSPSGNEKLFFGSGTQLSVL.

On this clonotype itself: A much larger clone differs from this one at a single base, so this may be a read error. The chain carries TRBV4-2 and TRBJ2-1, with 8 bases aligning to TRBD2. The CDR3 is 18 amino acids. Germline assignment: CDR1 LGHNA and CDR2 YNFKEQ. CDR3 coding DNA: TGTGCCAGCAGCCAGAGGAAGGTCAGCGGGAGAGCTTCTAATGAGCAGCTCTTC. Protein: CASSQRKVSGRASNEQLF.

The chain joins TRBV18 to TRBJ2-1; perhaps D is TRBD1 or TRBD2 (5 bases each). Trimming stripped 6 bases from V and 8 bases from J, with 11 bases between. CDR1 and CDR2 from the germline V gene are KGHSH and LQKENI. The CDR3 totals 12 residues. CDR3 bases: TGTGCCAGCTCCCATCGGGACGATGAGCAGTTCTTC. This gives the protein CASSHRDDEQFF.